Below, 13 T cell receptor beta chains from the same sample are listed, as sequenced in a study of shared clonotypes between healthy human individuals. The assay was immunoSEQ multiplex PCR, and TCRdb's table has in-frame clones only and misses some. In the table there are over 800,000 clones, over 90% of which are singletons. The naive CD8 population came from CD45RO-negative cells selected for CCR7, without terminally differentiated effector memory CD45RA+ cells. The sequenced material came from naive CD8+ T cells sorted from blood. The receptors come from a man aged 25 to 40 in good health.

In this sample, this clone turned up a few times. The chain couples TRBV7-2 to TRBJ2-3; no clear D gene. This CDR3 has 11 residues. Germline assignment: CDR1 SGHTA and CDR2 FQGNSA. V was pared by 4 bases and J by 3 bases, with 2 bases between. The CDR3, as DNA: TGTGCCAGCAGCTATACAGATACGCAGTATTTT. This sequence encodes CASSYTDTQYF. Drawing the rest from reference TRBV7-2 and TRBJ2-3, the complete variable domain is GAGVSQSPSNKVTEKGKDVELRCDPISGHTALYWYRQSLGQGLEFLIYFQGNSAPDKSGLPSDRFSAERTGGSVSTLTIQRTQQEDSAVYLCASSYTDTQYFGPGTRLTVL.

V and J are TRBV5-4 and TRBJ2-7; 8 nucleotides line up with TRBD1. CDR1 and CDR2 (germline): SGHNT, YYREEE (reference sequence). The J segment lost 0 bases and the V segment lost 3 bases, leaving 5 bases of the junction unmatched. This CDR3 region has 15 residues. The CDR3 loop is CASSSRTGSSYEQYF. CDR3 nucleotide sequence: TGTGCCAGCAGCTCGAGGACAGGGAGCTCCTACGAGCAGTACTTC. Variable domain in full (rest from reference TRBV5-4 and TRBJ2-7): ETGVTQSPTHLIKTRGQQVTLRCSSQSGHNTVSWYQQALGQGPQFIFQYYREEENGRGNFPPRFSGLQFPNYSSELNVNALELDDSALYLCASSSRTGSSYEQYFGPGTRLTVT.

This sequence joins TRBV5-1 and TRBJ2-7; the D gene is possibly TRBD2 (6 bases). The CDR3 sequence is 14 residues long. CDR1 and CDR2 from the germline V gene are SGHRS and YFSETQ. Deletions cut 1 base from V and 0 bases from J, with 8 bases between. The CDR3 here is CASSLWGDSYEQYF. CDR3 nucleotide sequence: TGCGCCAGCAGCTTGTGGGGGGACTCCTACGAGCAGTACTTC. Full variable domain (remainder filled in from reference TRBV5-1 and TRBJ2-7): KAGVTQTPRYLIKTRGQQVTLSCSPISGHRSVSWYQQTPGQGLQFLFEYFSETQRNKGNFPGRFSGRQFSNSRSEMNVSTLELGDSALYLCASSLWGDSYEQYFGPGTRLTVT.

V is TRBV19 and J is TRBJ2-7; 9 positions agree with TRBD2. Germline V CDR1 and CDR2: LNHDA, SQIVND (reference sequence). The CDR3 is 15 amino acids. Germline trimming cut 6 bases from V and 0 bases from J; bases unmatched to any gene: 6. Here the CDR3 reads CASSHSGSVSYEQYF. The CDR3 bases are TGTGCCAGTAGCCATAGCGGGAGCGTCTCCTACGAGCAGTACTTC.

CDR3 bases: TGTGCCAGCAGCGGAAGCCTGCAGGGGGAGAATGGCTACACCTTC. Translated, it gives CASSGSLQGENGYTF. V is TRBV9 and J is TRBJ1-2; TRBD1 matches at 7 bases. Germline CDR1 reads SGDLS; CDR2 reads YYNGEE. This CDR3 spans 15 amino acids. Losses at the gene ends were 3 bases for V and 6 bases for J; bases not matched to a gene: 11.

A note on this clone: Other DNA sequences from this sample encode an identical CDR3 as well. The chain joins TRBV27 to TRBJ1-1, with TRBD1 identical over 9 bases. V shed 0 bases, J shed 5 bases, and the junction held 1 base outside the gene matches. This CDR3 is built from 14 residues. Germline assignment: CDR1 MNHEY and CDR2 SMNVEV (reference sequence). The DNA for the CDR3 is TGTGCCAGCAGTTTATCGACAGGGGGTACTGAAGCTTTCTTT. Protein: CASSLSTGGTEAFF.

The chain has TRBV7-9 and TRBJ2-7; no clear D gene. The CDR3 has 13 residues. Germline CDR1 reads SEHNR; CDR2 reads FQNEAQ (reference sequence). Trimming stripped 5 bases from V and 4 bases from J, with 12 bases between. The CDR3 loop is CASSLPPVYEQYF. CDR3 DNA: TGTGCCAGCAGCCTCCCTCCGGTTTACGAGCAGTACTTC.

In its sample, this clone was seen a few times. This chain connects TRBV29-1 to TRBJ1-2; D not certain. Trimming shortened V by 5 bases and J by 4 bases, and 20 bases separated the two germline ends. The V gene's germline CDR1 is SQVTM and CDR2 ANQGSEA. The CDR3 is made up of 15 amino acids. CDR3 DNA: TGCAGCGTTCTTTCACAGCCGCTAAATTTCTATGGCTACACCTTC. Its protein is CSVLSQPLNFYGYTF.

The chain is built from TRBV7-2 and TRBJ2-1; 9 bases are a match to TRBD2. Losses at the gene ends were 3 bases for V and 9 bases for J; bases not matched to a gene: 0. The CDR3 runs 12 residues. The germline CDR1 and CDR2 sequences are SGHTA and FQGNSA. The CDR3 region has the DNA TGTGCCAGCAGCTTTAGCGGGAGTGAGCAGTTCTTC. Its translation is CASSFSGSEQFF.

V and J are TRBV7-8 and TRBJ2-1, with 12 positions matching TRBD2. The CDR3 contains 15 residues. Trimming cost V 7 bases and J 9 bases; bases outside gene matches: 10. In germline, CDR1 is SGHVS, CDR2 FQNEAQ. The CDR3: CASIPTSGSFLEQFF. The CDR3 DNA reads TGTGCCAGCATCCCGACTAGCGGGAGTTTTCTTGAGCAGTTCTTC.

This clone was seen just once. The rearrangement joins TRBV7-9 to TRBJ2-1; the match to TRBD2 covers 12 bases. Germline trimming cut 5 bases from V and 8 bases from J; bases unmatched to any gene: 13. CDR3 length: 17 residues. Germline CDR1 and CDR2: SEHNR and FQNEAQ (reference sequence). CDR3 coding DNA: TGTGCCAGCAGCCCCTCTACGAGACTAGCGGGAGTATATGAGCAGTTCTTC. As protein: CASSPSTRLAGVYEQFF. The entire variable domain, with the rest obtained from reference TRBV7-9 and TRBJ2-1, is as follows: DTGVSQNPRHKITKRGQNVTFRCDPISEHNRLYWYRQTLGQGPEFLTYFQNEAQLEKSRLLSDRFSAERPKGSFSTLEIQRTEQGDSAMYLCASSPSTRLAGVYEQFFGPGTRLTVL.

The V and J genes are TRBV27 and TRBJ2-2, with D perhaps matching TRBD1 (7 bases). CDR3 size: 15 residues. Trimming pared 8 bases from V and 1 base from J, leaving 14 bases between. CDR1 is MNHEY, CDR2 SMNVEV, per germline (reference sequence). CDR3 sequence (DNA): TGTGCCAGCCTCGGGCGGGACAGGAACACCGGGGAGCTGTTTTTT. Residues: CASLGRDRNTGELFF.

V gene TRBV7-9 combines with J gene TRBJ2-2; 8 bases align to TRBD2. V lost 2 bases and J lost 1; bases outside the gene matches: 3. This CDR3 region has 16 residues. CDR1 SEHNR and CDR2 FQNEAQ come from the germline V gene (reference sequence). The CDR3 spells CASSLLLAENTGELFF. In DNA, the CDR3 is TGTGCCAGCAGCTTACTACTAGCGGAGAACACCGGGGAGCTGTTTTTT.